The T cell receptor (beta chain) under discussion was sequenced for a study of cytomegalovirus exposure and HLA in healthy donors. Notes on the study in general: The study put roughly 160 TCR beta chains on its list as cytomegalovirus-associated.

About this clone: Its antigen is unidentified.

With 60 Vbeta and 13 Jbeta primers, the PCR was carried out. Method: immunoSEQ multiplex PCR; TCRdb's copy keeps in-frame clones and lacks some. The sample contains around 200,000 clones, about four fifths of which appear only once. Trimming removed 7 bases from V and 6 bases from J; junction bases left unmatched: 7. Looked up from germline, CDR1 is SNHLY and CDR2 is FYNNEI. The CDR3 is made up of 14 amino acids. The sequencing input was PBMCs. This clonotype was sampled from a woman in her fifties or sixties in good health and CMV-seropositive. This chain joins TRBV2 and TRBJ2-1; TRBD1 matches 9 bases. The CDR3 loop reads CASISGQGPNEQFF. In nucleotides, the CDR3 is TGTGCCAGCATCTCGGGACAGGGCCCCAATGAGCAGTTCTTC.